This T cell receptor (beta chain) was captured in a study of blood T cell repertoires in COVID-19. Study summary: PBMCs, B-cell-depleted T cells, or T cells were the source of the cDNA or gDNA that made up the material.

The repertoire was sequenced with immunoSEQ multiplex PCR; TCRdb's copy has only in-frame clones and lacks some. The data show some 150,000 clones, roughly 80% seen once. The CDR3 spans 13 residues. Germline CDR1 reads WSHSY; CDR2 reads SAAADI. Trimming stripped 7 bases from V and 6 bases from J, with 16 bases between. The chain employs TRBV10-2 and TRBJ2-7; a possible D gene is TRBD1 (5 bases). The source material was PBMCs or T cells enriched from blood (not recorded which). The receptor's source is a woman younger than 30 who had been exposed to COVID-19. The CDR3 protein is CASTGLVGAEQYF. The CDR3 DNA reads as TGCGCCAGCACTGGCCTTGTAGGGGCCGAGCAGTACTTC.